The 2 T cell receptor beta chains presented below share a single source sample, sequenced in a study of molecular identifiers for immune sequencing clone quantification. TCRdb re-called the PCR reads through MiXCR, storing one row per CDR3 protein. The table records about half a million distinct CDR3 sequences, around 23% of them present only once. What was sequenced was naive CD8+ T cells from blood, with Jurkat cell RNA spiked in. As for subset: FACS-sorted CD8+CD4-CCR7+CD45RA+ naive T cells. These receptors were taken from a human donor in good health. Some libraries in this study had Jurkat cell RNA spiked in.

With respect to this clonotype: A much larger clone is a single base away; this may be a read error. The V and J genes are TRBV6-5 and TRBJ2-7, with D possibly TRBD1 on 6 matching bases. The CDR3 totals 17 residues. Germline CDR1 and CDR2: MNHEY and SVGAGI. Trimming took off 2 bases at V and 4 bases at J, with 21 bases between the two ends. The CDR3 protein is CASSYTYSLDSLYEQYF. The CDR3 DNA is TGTGCCAGCAGTTACACCTATAGTCTGGACAGCCTTTACGAGCAGTACTTC.

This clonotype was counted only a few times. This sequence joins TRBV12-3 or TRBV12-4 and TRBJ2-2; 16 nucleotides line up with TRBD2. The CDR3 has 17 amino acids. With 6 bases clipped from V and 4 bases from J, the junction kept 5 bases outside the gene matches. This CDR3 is CASRRGLAGGPTGELFF. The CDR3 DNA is TGTGCCAGCAGAAGGGGACTAGCGGGAGGGCCCACCGGGGAGCTGTTTTTT.